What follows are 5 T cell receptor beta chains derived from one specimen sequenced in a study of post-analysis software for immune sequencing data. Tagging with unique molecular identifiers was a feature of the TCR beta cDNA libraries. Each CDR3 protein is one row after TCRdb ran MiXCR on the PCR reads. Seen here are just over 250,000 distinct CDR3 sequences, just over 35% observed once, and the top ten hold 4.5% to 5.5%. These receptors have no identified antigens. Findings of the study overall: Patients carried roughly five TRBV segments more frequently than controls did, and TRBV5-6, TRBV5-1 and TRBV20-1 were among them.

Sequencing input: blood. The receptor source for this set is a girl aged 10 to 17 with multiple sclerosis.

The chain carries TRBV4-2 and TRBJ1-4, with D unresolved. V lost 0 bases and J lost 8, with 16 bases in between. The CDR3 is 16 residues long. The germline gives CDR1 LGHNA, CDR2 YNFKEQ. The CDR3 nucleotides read TGTGCCAGCAGCCAAGATCGTAGGGAAGGAAGCGAAAAACTGTTTTTT. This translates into CASSQDRREGSEKLFF.

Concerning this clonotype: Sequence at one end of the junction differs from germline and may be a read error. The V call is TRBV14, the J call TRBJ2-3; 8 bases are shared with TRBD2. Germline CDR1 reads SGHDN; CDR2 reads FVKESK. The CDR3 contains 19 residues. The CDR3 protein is CASSQEPAGAEFSTDTRYF. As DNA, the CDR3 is TGTGCCAGCAGCCAAGAACCAGCGGGAGCAGAATTTTCCACAGATACGCGGTATTTT.

CDR3 sequence reads: CASSAPGQGSYEQYF. CDR3 in DNA: TGTGCCAGCAGTGCACCGGGACAGGGATCCTACGAGCAGTACTTC. The V call is TRBV28, the J call TRBJ2-7; 9 bases are shared with TRBD1. The CDR3 length is 15 residues. Germline loops: CDR1 MDHEN, CDR2 SYDVKM. Trimming took 5 bases from V and 1 from J; bases not matched to a gene: 6.

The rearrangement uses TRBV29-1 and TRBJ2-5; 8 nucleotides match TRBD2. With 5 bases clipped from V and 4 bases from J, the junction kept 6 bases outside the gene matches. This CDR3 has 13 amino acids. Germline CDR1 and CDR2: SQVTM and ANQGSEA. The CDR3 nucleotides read TGCAGCGTTATATTCGGGAGGGGAGAGACCCAGTACTTC. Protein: CSVIFGRGETQYF.

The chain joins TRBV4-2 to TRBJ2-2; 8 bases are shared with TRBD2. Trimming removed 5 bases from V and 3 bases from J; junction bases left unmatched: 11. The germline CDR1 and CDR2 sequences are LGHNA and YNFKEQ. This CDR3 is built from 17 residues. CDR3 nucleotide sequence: TGTGCCAGCAGCTTCCCGACGCGGGGGGATTACACCGGGGAGCTGTTTTTT. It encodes CASSFPTRGDYTGELFF.